The rows below give T cell receptor beta chains drawn from one sample of a study of CD8 T cells in Susac syndrome. One entry per CDR3 protein results from TCRdb running MiXCR on the immunoSEQ multiplex PCR reads. This sample has around 71,000 distinct CDR3 sequences, with roughly 95% found just once. The specimen sequenced was CD4+ T cells from PBMCs. These TCRs come from a human donor with multiple sclerosis. Both conserved end residues are trimmed from each CDR3. Not every row has a clone size; where given, it reads once, few, many or a size class.

clone_size,j_call,v_call,cdr3_aa
NA,TRBJ2-3,TRBV29-1,SALRGSSTDTQY
NA,TRBJ1-1,TRBV29-1,SGRDRFMNTEAF
few,TRBJ2-3,TRBV7-2,ASSPLGGVGRDTQY
NA,TRBJ2-7,TRBV20-1,SAGTSGGVEQY
NA,TRBJ1-5,TRBV18,ASSPLEGDQPQH
NA,TRBJ2-3,TRBV5-1,ASSLEPSASTDTQY
NA,TRBJ2-3,TRBV24-1,ATSDPTPGLAGSTDTQY
NA,TRBJ2-2,TRBV27,ASSPQGPLDTGELF
NA,TRBJ2-3,TRBV20-1,SASRTGGPADTQY
NA,TRBJ1-6,TRBV20-1,SASYPGGAKNSPLH
NA,TRBJ2-1,TRBV5-1,ASSLYSGEAYNEQF
NA,TRBJ2-2,TRBV4-2,ASSRTGREDTGELF
NA,TRBJ2-1,TRBV20-1,SASRGERGEQF
NA,TRBJ1-2,TRBV29-1,SVEDRSSYGYS
NA,TRBJ2-1,TRBV20-1,SARVTQGLGLSSYNEQF
once,TRBJ2-3,TRBV29-1,SVSQGSTDTQY
NA,TRBJ1-2,TRBV4-3,ASSPFEGAPYGYT
NA,TRBJ2-3,TRBV28,ASSPRTGTDTQY
once,TRBJ2-7,TRBV11-3,ASSSGTPEIEQY
NA,TRBJ1-1,TRBV6-1,ASSKRSWGVGRGDTEAF
NA,TRBJ2-6,TRBV12-3/TRBV12-4,ASSFSGANVLT
NA,TRBJ1-1,TRBV29-1,SAIMNTEAF
NA,TRBJ2-5,TRBV20-1,SARVETQY
NA,TRBJ1-2,TRBV28,ASSSLGERVYGYT
NA,TRBJ2-7,TRBV20-1,SARGPGSNYEQY
NA,TRBJ2-7,TRBV9,ASSVETSWGEQY
NA,TRBJ2-5,TRBV7-2,ASSFSDSGKTQY
once,TRBJ2-6,TRBV29-1,SVSGGGSGANILT
NA,TRBJ2-6,TRBV2,ASRGGQGNSGANVLT
NA,TRBJ1-1,TRBV7-9,ASSLAGGIAEAF
NA,TRBJ1-2,TRBV7-9,ASSLGRAAHGYT
NA,TRBJ2-1,TRBV11-2,ASSYLRWGRYNEQF
once,TRBJ2-5,TRBV5-4,ASSPGTGFETQY
NA,TRBJ2-5,TRBV9,ASSVVGVPQETQY
NA,TRBJ2-5,TRBV7-2,ASSLGLAGGETQY
NA,TRBJ2-7,TRBV10-3,AISEGTGGYEQY
NA,TRBJ2-1,TRBV7-9,ASSSQVNNEQF
NA,TRBJ1-1,TRBV6-5,ASSYSGGGLNTEAF
NA,TRBJ2-5,TRBV7-2,ASSYGLAGGLGETQY
NA,TRBJ2-2,TRBV30,AWSVRRGTGELF
NA,TRBJ2-7,TRBV5-1,ASRKTGSYEQY
NA,TRBJ1-1,TRBV29-1,SVGGGAMQNTEAF
once,TRBJ1-6,TRBV7-2,ASSPRAAATNSPLH
NA,TRBJ2-7,TRBV24-1,ATTGGTY
NA,TRBJ2-5,TRBV25-1,ASSELGLAGPQY
NA,TRBJ1-1,TRBV29-1,SVGKRISNTEAF
NA,TRBJ2-5,TRBV4-2,ASSQDTGLAGHPTGETQY